A single sample is the source of the 31 T cell receptor beta chains below, sequenced in a study of cytomegalovirus exposure and HLA in healthy donors. In the PCR, 60 Vbeta and 13 Jbeta primers were used. TCRdb's copy holds only in-frame clones and misses some; the assay was immunoSEQ multiplex PCR. The sample has 150,000 to 200,000 clones; approximately 80% are singletons. The sequenced material came from PBMCs. The receptors originated from a woman in her thirties in good health and CMV-seropositive.

V usage is TRBV10-3 and J usage is TRBJ1-1; no clear D gene. Germline CDR1 and CDR2: ENHRY and SYGVKD. V gave up 0 bases and J gave up 3 bases, with 5 bases separating them. The CDR3 extends over 13 amino acids. CDR3 region: CAISESADTEAFF. CDR3 sequence (DNA): TGTGCCATCAGTGAGTCGGCCGACACTGAAGCTTTCTTT.

The chain couples TRBV14 to TRBJ1-2, with D maybe TRBD1 (6 bases). CDR3 length equals 18 residues. The germline V gene has CDR1 SGHDN and CDR2 FVKESK. V was clipped by 6 bases and J by 4 bases, with 27 bases between them. CDR3 in amino acids: CASSPGGSGTWVGYGYTF. The CDR3 DNA sequence: TGTGCCAGCAGTCCAGGAGGATCCGGGACATGGGTTGGCTATGGCTACACCTTC.

This chain joins TRBV5-1 and TRBJ2-7, with D maybe TRBD1 (6 bases). Looked up from germline, CDR1 is SGHRS and CDR2 is YFSETQ. This CDR3 is 17 amino acids long. Trimming left V 4 bases short and J 6 bases short, with 26 bases between. The CDR3 DNA reads as TGCGCCAGCAGCCCACTGAATGGGGGCAACGGGGTTGGCGAGCAGTACTTC. Encoded protein: CASSPLNGGNGVGEQYF.

The chain combines TRBV6-6 with TRBJ2-7; the match to TRBD1 covers 11 bases. Germline CDR1 and CDR2: MNHNY and SVGAGI (reference sequence). This CDR3 has 13 residues. Unmatched junction bases numbered 4, after V lost 8 bases and J lost 4 bases. The CDR3 sequence: CASAGTGGYEQYF. The CDR3 nucleotides read TGTGCCAGCGCTGGGACAGGGGGTTACGAGCAGTACTTC.

This chain links TRBV11-3 with TRBJ2-5; 10 nucleotides align to TRBD2. The assigned J gene may be wrong: the sequence end matches TRBJ2-7 better. Germline CDR1 reads SGHNT; CDR2 reads YENEEA. This CDR3 comprises 16 residues. The chain's CDR3 is CASSPQPSGSSYEQYF. The CDR3, as DNA: TGTGCCAGCAGCCCCCAACCTAGCGGGAGCTCCTACGAGCAGTACTTC.

V gene TRBV2 combines with J gene TRBJ1-2; the D is unclear. From germline, CDR1 is SNHLY and CDR2 FYNNEI. The length of the CDR3 is 14 residues. V was trimmed by 1 base and J by 1 base, leaving 7 bases between them. The CDR3 protein is CASSEGQFNYGYTF. The CDR3 coding sequence is TGTGCCAGCAGTGAAGGGCAGTTTAACTATGGCTACACCTTC.

The chain carries TRBV7-8 and TRBJ1-2; D call uncertain. CDR1 is SGHVS, CDR2 FQNEAQ, per germline. V shed 2 bases and J shed 1 base, with 5 bases lying between them. This CDR3 has 13 residues. The CDR3 bases are TGTGCCAGCAGCTTAATGAGTAACTATGGCTACACCTTC. Translation gives CASSLMSNYGYTF.

J is TRBJ2-7 and V is TRBV5-1; 8 positions match TRBD2. J gave up 1 base and V 4 bases, and 13 bases lay outside the gene matches. Germline V gene sequence: CDR1 SGHRS, CDR2 YFSETQ. The CDR3 loop spans 17 amino acids. The CDR3 DNA follows: TGCGCCAGCAGCCCCCCTGGTCGCGGGGGGTCGTCCTACGAGCAGTACTTC. This gives the protein CASSPPGRGGSSYEQYF.

The table lists this clone with a few counts. The gene calls are TRBV6-1 and TRBJ1-2; TRBD1 agrees at 7 bases. V lost 4 bases and J lost 7; bases outside the gene matches: 9. Germline values: CDR1 MNHNS, CDR2 SASEGT. The CDR3 loop spans 14 amino acids. CDR3 sequence reads: CASSVFEGAVGYTF. CDR3 nucleotide sequence: TGTGCCAGCAGTGTATTCGAGGGGGCGGTTGGCTACACCTTC.

The rearrangement joins TRBV6-1 to TRBJ1-1; TRBD1 agrees at 7 bases. This CDR3 is built from 14 residues. The germline CDR1 and CDR2 sequences are MNHNS and SASEGT. The trim removed 6 bases at V and 8 bases at J, leaving 12 bases unmatched. CDR3 sequence: CASRLDRDLGEAFF. The CDR3, as DNA: TGTGCCAGCAGACTAGACAGGGATCTGGGGGAAGCTTTCTTT.

This chain connects TRBV5-1 to TRBJ1-1; a weak D match, TRBD1 (5 bases). Trimming removed 0 bases at V and 4 bases at J, with 13 bases between. Germline V gene lookup returns CDR1 SGHRS and CDR2 YFSETQ. This CDR3 comprises 15 residues. The CDR3 protein is CASSLVGGGSTEAFF. CDR3 DNA sequence: TGCGCCAGCAGCTTGGTGGGGGGAGGGAGCACTGAAGCTTTCTTT.

In this sample, this clone turned up a few times. The chain links TRBV12-5 to TRBJ2-1; TRBD1 matches at 7 bases. The CDR3 runs to 15 residues. The J segment lost 8 bases and the V segment lost 4 bases, leaving 11 bases of the junction unmatched. CDR1 LGHNT and CDR2 FRNRAP come from the germline V gene. In DNA, the CDR3 is TGTGCTAGTGGTTCCTCAGGGGGAATAATAGATGAGCAGTTCTTC. Protein: CASGSSGGIIDEQFF.

J is TRBJ1-5 and V is TRBV30, with D perhaps matching TRBD1 (5 bases). The germline V gene has CDR1 GTSNPN and CDR2 SVGIG (reference sequence). The CDR3 has 14 amino acids. The germline V and J ends were trimmed by 2 bases and 2 bases, with 10 bases remaining between them. The CDR3 nucleotides are TGTGCCTGGAGTCCTCAGACAGGCAATCAGCCCCAGCATTTT. Translating gives CAWSPQTGNQPQHF.

Only a few counts were recorded for this clone. The chain joins TRBV6-5 to TRBJ2-7; TRBD1 is a possible D gene (5 bases). This CDR3 spans 13 amino acids. Germline V lookup: CDR1 MNHEY, CDR2 SVGAGI. The V gene lost 6 bases and the J gene lost 2 bases, with 11 bases spanning the gap. The CDR3 nucleotides are TGTGCCAGCAGGTCCAGGGCCCCCTACGAGCAGTACTTC. Protein: CASRSRAPYEQYF.

V is TRBV5-1 and J is TRBJ2-2; 10 positions agree with TRBD2. The CDR3 has 16 amino acids. Germline V gene lookup returns CDR1 SGHRS and CDR2 YFSETQ. The V segment lost 4 bases and the J segment 2 bases; nucleotides outside the gene matches: 5. The CDR3 sequence: CASSPGLAVNTGELFF. CDR3 in DNA: TGCGCCAGCAGCCCCGGACTAGCGGTTAACACCGGGGAGCTGTTTTTT. The full variable domain, rest sourced from reference TRBV5-1 and TRBJ2-2, is KAGVTQTPRYLIKTRGQQVTLSCSPISGHRSVSWYQQTPGQGLQFLFEYFSETQRNKGNFPGRFSGRQFSNSRSEMNVSTLELGDSALYLCASSPGLAVNTGELFFGEGSRLTVL.

The chain is built from TRBV7-6 and TRBJ2-7; 7 bases are a match to TRBD2. The CDR3 has 15 amino acids. J lost 0 bases, V lost 0 bases, and 2 bases had no gene match. The germline V gene encodes CDR1 SGHVS and CDR2 FNYEAQ. The CDR3 is CASSLASGVSYEQYF. CDR3 DNA sequence: TGTGCCAGCAGCTTAGCCAGCGGGGTCTCCTACGAGCAGTACTTC.

This clone appeared once. The V call is TRBV28, the J call TRBJ2-7, with TRBD2 identical over 7 bases. This CDR3 spans 18 amino acids. The germline V gene encodes CDR1 MDHEN and CDR2 SYDVKM. V was clipped by 1 base and J by 1 base; unmatched bases: 13. The chain's CDR3 is CASSLSGRLASGSYEQYF. Written as DNA, the CDR3 is TGTGCCAGCAGTTTATCGGGCCGATTGGCTAGCGGATCCTACGAGCAGTACTTC.

The V and J genes are TRBV5-6 and TRBJ2-7; 9 nucleotides line up with TRBD2. The CDR3 has 15 residues. Trimming took 4 bases from V and 4 from J; bases not matched to a gene: 9. The germline gives CDR1 SGHDT, CDR2 YYEEEE. CDR3 region: CASSHLGLAVYEQYF. Here the CDR3 DNA reads TGTGCCAGCAGCCATCTGGGACTAGCTGTTTACGAGCAGTACTTC.

The chain has TRBV13 and TRBJ2-3; 16 positions match TRBD2. Germline loops: CDR1 PRHDT, CDR2 FYEKMQ (reference sequence). V shed 3 bases and J 3 bases; nucleotides not matched to a gene: 3. This CDR3 comprises 17 residues. The CDR3 DNA follows: TGTGCCAGCAGCTTCGGGACTAGCGGGGGGGAGACAGATACGCAGTATTTT. This sequence encodes CASSFGTSGGETDTQYF.

The genes are TRBV5-4 and TRBJ1-2; possible D gene TRBD1, 6 bases. Germline CDR1 is SGHNT and CDR2 is YYREEE (reference sequence). The CDR3 has 15 amino acids. V shed 0 bases and J shed 4 bases, with 13 bases lying between them. In nucleotides, the CDR3 is TGTGCCAGCAGCTTGGACTCAGGGGTTCGCTATGGCTACACCTTC. As protein: CASSLDSGVRYGYTF.

The V gene is TRBV6-5, the J gene TRBJ2-3; tentatively, D is TRBD2 (5 bases). The germline V gene has CDR1 MNHEY and CDR2 SVGAGI. Trimming left V 6 bases short and J 2 bases short, with 12 bases between. The CDR3 has 14 residues. The DNA for the CDR3 is TGTGCCAGCAGCTTACTAGACCCCACAGATACGCAGTATTTT. The encoded protein is CASSLLDPTDTQYF.

The CDR3 is CASRTGVNTGELFF. Here the CDR3 DNA reads TGCGCCAGTAGGACAGGGGTTAACACCGGGGAGCTGTTTTTT. The V and J genes are TRBV5-1 and TRBJ2-2, with 9 positions matching TRBD1. Germline-derived CDR1 and CDR2 are SGHRS and YFSETQ. The V segment lost 8 bases and the J segment 2 bases; nucleotides outside the gene matches: 4. CDR3 length: 14 amino acids.

The CDR3: CAIRPTGDSGNTIYF. The DNA for the CDR3 is TGTGCCATCAGGCCGACAGGAGACTCTGGAAACACCATATATTTT. V and J are TRBV10-3 and TRBJ1-3; D perhaps matches TRBD1 (6 bases). The CDR3 has 15 amino acids. With 6 bases removed from V and 0 bases from J, the gap between germline ends came to 12 bases. The germline CDR1 and CDR2 sequences are ENHRY and SYGVKD.

The chain carries TRBV28 and TRBJ1-6, with 10 bases lining up with TRBD1. Germline V gives CDR1 MDHEN, CDR2 SYDVKM. V was clipped by 6 bases and J by 10 bases; unmatched bases: 9. The CDR3 runs 15 residues. The CDR3 nucleotides are TGTGCCAGCAGGGCCGGGACAGGGGTCGGCTCACCCCTCCACTTT. Residues: CASRAGTGVGSPLHF.

The rearrangement uses TRBV30 and TRBJ2-1; the D gene is possibly TRBD1 (6 bases). Per the germline V gene, CDR1 is GTSNPN and CDR2 is SVGIG (reference sequence). The CDR3 sequence is 14 residues long. V was trimmed by 5 bases and J by 6 bases, leaving 17 bases between them. CDR3 in amino acids: CAWDRDMAVNEQFF. The CDR3 region has the DNA TGTGCCTGGGACCGGGACATGGCGGTCAATGAGCAGTTCTTC.

The chain couples TRBV5-6 to TRBJ2-3, with D possibly TRBD2 on 5 matching bases. Germline values: CDR1 SGHDT, CDR2 YYEEEE. The CDR3 extends over 16 amino acids. Trimming removed 2 bases at V and 0 bases at J, with 13 bases between. The CDR3 coding sequence is TGTGCCAGCAGCTTCGAGGGCGAAAGGAGCACAGATACGCAGTATTTT. Translation: CASSFEGERSTDTQYF.

The chain employs TRBV27 and TRBJ1-4; 9 bases fit TRBD1. Germline V lookup: CDR1 MNHEY, CDR2 SMNVEV (reference sequence). CDR3 size: 15 residues. V shed 4 bases and J 8 bases; nucleotides not matched to a gene: 8. This CDR3 reads CASSSDRGVGEKLFF. CDR3 bases: TGTGCCAGCAGTTCGGACAGGGGAGTTGGGGAAAAACTGTTTTTT.

The chain uses TRBV6-5 and TRBJ1-2; D gene unclear. The germline V and J ends were trimmed by 5 bases and 8 bases, with 15 bases remaining between them. From germline, CDR1 is MNHEY and CDR2 SVGAGI. This CDR3 has 13 residues. This CDR3 is CASSLLAGSGYTF. For the CDR3, the DNA is TGTGCCAGCAGTCTCCTGGCGGGGTCCGGCTACACCTTC.

The chain employs TRBV11-1 and TRBJ2-4; possible D gene TRBD2, 5 bases. Germline lookup yields CDR1 SGHAT and CDR2 FQDESV (reference sequence). The CDR3 is 14 residues long. Trimming took off 5 bases at V and 2 bases at J, with 10 bases between the two ends. This CDR3 reads CASSGWRSKNIQYF. DNA for the CDR3: TGTGCCAGCAGCGGTTGGAGGTCCAAAAACATTCAGTACTTC.

The V call is TRBV9, the J call TRBJ2-5, with 9 bases lining up with TRBD1. The germline V gene encodes CDR1 SGDLS and CDR2 YYNGEE. The CDR3 has 14 amino acids. With V trimmed by 1 base and J by 11 bases, 9 bases remained unmatched. The CDR3 region has the DNA TGTGCCAGCAGCGTACGTCCCGGGACAGGGAAGCAGTACTTC. Translated, it gives CASSVRPGTGKQYF.

The CDR3 coding sequence is TGTGCCAGCAGCTTGAGCTGGGGGATACCGGGAGGACTAAAAGAGACCCAGTACTTC. Translated: CASSLSWGIPGGLKETQYF. The gene calls are TRBV5-6 and TRBJ2-5, with 7 nucleotides matching TRBD2. Germline assignment: CDR1 SGHDT and CDR2 YYEEEE. This CDR3 is built from 19 residues. Trimming cost V 1 base and J 3 bases; bases outside gene matches: 18.